This T cell receptor (beta chain) was found in a study of blood T cells in healthy people across ages. Study observations and caveats: Fewer expanded clones and more diversity marked long-lived versus aged donors. While age rose, TCR beta diversity per million T cells dropped in a roughly linear way.

This clonotype was counted a few times. Its antigen is unidentified. It was with a sample-barcoded 5' primer and a J-beta primer mix that a second PCR of roughly 7 to 11 cycles was run. MiXCR, run by TCRdb on the 5' RACE reads, gives a single entry per CDR3 protein. The data show 1.5 million to 2 million distinct CDR3 sequences, with about 50% seen just once and roughly 2.1% held by the top ten. Peripheral blood, around 10 milliliters per donor, was collected. Each sample had at least 6 million PBMCs isolated. The V end lost 0 bases, the J end lost 2 bases, and 15 bases lay between the germline ends. This CDR3 spans 17 amino acids. CDR1 and CDR2 (germline): MNHEY, SVGAGI.

The chain uses TRBV6-5 and TRBJ2-3; D not certain. This TCR was recovered from a woman aged 40 to 55 in good health. The sequencing sample was made of blood. As DNA, the CDR3 is TGTGCCAGCAGTTACTCCATGGGCAGCCTTTACACAGATACGCAGTATTTT. Its protein is CASSYSMGSLYTDTQYF.